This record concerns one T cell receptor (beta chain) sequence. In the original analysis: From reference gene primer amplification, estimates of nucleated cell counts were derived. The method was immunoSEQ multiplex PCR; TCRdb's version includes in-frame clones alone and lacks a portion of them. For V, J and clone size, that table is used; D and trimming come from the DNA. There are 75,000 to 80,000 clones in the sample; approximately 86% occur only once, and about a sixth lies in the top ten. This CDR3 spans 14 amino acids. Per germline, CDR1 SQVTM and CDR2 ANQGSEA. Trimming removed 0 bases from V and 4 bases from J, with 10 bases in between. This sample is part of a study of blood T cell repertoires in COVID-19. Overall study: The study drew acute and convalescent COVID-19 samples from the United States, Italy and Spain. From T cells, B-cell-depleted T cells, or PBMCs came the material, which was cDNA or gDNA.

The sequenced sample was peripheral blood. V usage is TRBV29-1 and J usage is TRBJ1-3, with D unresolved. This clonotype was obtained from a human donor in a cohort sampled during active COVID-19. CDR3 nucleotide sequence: TGCAGCGTTGAAGATCTTACGGGGGGAAACACCATATATTTT. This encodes CSVEDLTGGNTIYF.